This paragraph covers one TCR beta chain sequence. The CDR3 is 13 residues long. The germline CDR1 and CDR2 sequences are SQVTM and ANQGSEA. V lost 4 bases and J 1 base, leaving 10 bases between the germline ends. This entry belongs to a study of blood T cell repertoires in COVID-19. Clones were sequenced by immunoSEQ multiplex PCR, and TCRdb holds only the in-frame ones, with some missing. The repertoire holds 60,000 or so clones, with roughly 70% as singletons. The chain links TRBV29-1 to TRBJ1-1, with TRBD1 as a possible D gene (5 bases). This receptor was identified in an older woman who had been exposed to COVID-19. Source material: PBMCs or T cells enriched from blood (not recorded which). CDR3 protein: CSVGGEKNTEAFF. In DNA form, the CDR3 reads TGCAGCGTTGGGGGGGAAAAGAACACTGAAGCTTTCTTT.